One and the same sample provided the 19 T cell receptor beta chains below, sequenced in a study of cytomegalovirus exposure and HLA in healthy donors. Primers: 60 Vbeta forward and 13 Jbeta reverse. Profiling relied on immunoSEQ multiplex PCR, and the TCRdb table lists in-frame clones only, not all of them. The sample shows 72,000 or so clones, 70% to 85% of them seen only once. Sequencing was done on a sample of PBMCs. The receptors were gathered from a human donor in good health.

The chain carries TRBV5-1 and TRBJ2-3; 11 nucleotides align to TRBD2. CDR3 size: 17 residues. CDR1 is SGHRS and CDR2 is YFSETQ in the germline V gene. J lost 0 bases, V lost 4 bases, and 7 bases had no gene match. In nucleotides, the CDR3 is TGCGCCAGCAGCAGTCGACTAGCGGGGTCTAGCACAGATACGCAGTATTTT. Its translation: CASSSRLAGSSTDTQYF.

The chain links TRBV15 to TRBJ2-5, with 9 bases lining up with TRBD2. The germline CDR1 and CDR2 sequences are LNHNV and YYDKDF (reference sequence). This CDR3 is 17 amino acids long. Germline trimming cut 0 bases from V and 5 bases from J; bases unmatched to any gene: 10. The CDR3 reads CATSRDRAGGLGETQYF. The CDR3 DNA reads as TGTGCCACCAGCAGAGATCGGGCGGGAGGGCTTGGGGAGACCCAGTACTTC. The whole variable domain, filled in from reference TRBV15 and TRBJ2-5, reads DAMVIQNPRYQVTQFGKPVTLSCSQTLNHNVMYWYQQKSSQAPKLLFHYYDKDFNNEADTPDNFQSRRPNTSFCFLDIRSPGLGDTAMYLCATSRDRAGGLGETQYFGPGTRLLVL.

The chain is built from TRBV10-3 and TRBJ1-1; D gene unclear. Trimming took 6 bases from V and 3 from J, leaving 17 bases between them. The germline CDR1 and CDR2 sequences are ENHRY and SYGVKD. This CDR3 spans 15 amino acids. In DNA, the CDR3 is TGTGCCATCAGCGCCTTTGATGTAAGCCACACTGAAGCTTTCTTT. Translated, it gives CAISAFDVSHTEAFF.

The chain carries TRBV7-3 and TRBJ2-1; 7 nucleotides line up with TRBD2. Germline V gene lookup returns CDR1 SGHTA and CDR2 FQGTGA. After removal of 5 bases from V and 3 bases from J, the junction contained 1 base not matched to a gene. The CDR3 covers 13 residues. The CDR3: CASSGGGYNEQFF. The CDR3 DNA is TGTGCCAGCAGCGGGGGGGGCTACAATGAGCAGTTCTTC.

The chain recombines TRBV5-1 with TRBJ2-1; 9 bases map to TRBD2. After removal of 3 bases from V and 5 bases from J, the junction contained 6 bases not matched to a gene. Germline V gene data show CDR1 as SGHRS and CDR2 as YFSETQ. The CDR3 loop spans 15 amino acids. CDR3 DNA sequence: TGCGCCAGCAGCTGGGTAGCGGGAGCGGACAATGAGCAGTTCTTC. It encodes CASSWVAGADNEQFF.

This clone showed up just a few times. The gene calls are TRBV18 and TRBJ1-2; TRBD1 matches 11 bases. CDR1 KGHSH and CDR2 LQKENI come from the germline V gene. With 3 bases clipped from V and 2 bases from J, the junction kept 2 bases outside the gene matches. The CDR3 runs 15 residues. For the CDR3, the DNA is TGTGCCAGCTCACCTGGACAGGGGGCCAACTATGGCTACACCTTC. Its protein is CASSPGQGANYGYTF. Full variable domain (rest looked up from reference TRBV18 and TRBJ1-2): NAGVMQNPRHLVRRRGQEARLRCSPMKGHSHVYWYRQLPEEGLKFMVYLQKENIIDESGMPKERFSAEFPKEGPSILRIQQVVRGDSAAYFCASSPGQGANYGYTFGSGTRLTVV.

Of note for this clone: At one of its ends the junction is not consistent with the germline gene, which may arise from a read error. The chain combines TRBV5-4 with TRBJ2-1; TRBD1 aligns across 8 bases. The CDR3 is 13 residues long. Germline V gene sequence: CDR1 SGHNT, CDR2 YYREEE (reference sequence). In nucleotides, the CDR3 is TGTGCCAGCAGCCTCGATAGGACAGGGATTCGGGTCTTC. This gives the protein CASSLDRTGIRVF.

The genes are TRBV4-1 and TRBJ2-1; 13 bases match TRBD2. There are 15 residues in the CDR3. The ends lost 4 bases at V and 8 bases at J; junction bases unmatched: 5. From germline, CDR1 is MGHRA and CDR2 YSYEKL. CDR3 in amino acids: CASSLLAGGRDEQFF. DNA of the CDR3: TGCGCCAGCAGCCTACTAGCGGGAGGGCGCGATGAGCAGTTCTTC.

The chain joins TRBV30 to TRBJ2-5; 12 bases are shared with TRBD2. V lost 5 bases and J lost 7; bases outside the gene matches: 8. This CDR3 comprises 14 residues. Germline CDR1 reads GTSNPN; CDR2 reads SVGIG (reference sequence). Here the CDR3 reads CAWGRLAGAGTQYF. In nucleotides, the CDR3 is TGTGCCTGGGGTCGACTAGCGGGAGCGGGGACCCAGTACTTC.

The chain has TRBV10-2 and TRBJ2-3; D may be TRBD2 (5 bases). Trimming stripped 8 bases from V and 6 bases from J, with 18 bases between. Germline CDR1 WSHSY, CDR2 SAAADI. The CDR3 is 14 residues long. The CDR3 DNA sequence: TGCGCCAGCGGGAGCGGTTCTCGGCAGGATACGCAGTATTTT. Translation: CASGSGSRQDTQYF.

V usage is TRBV27 and J usage is TRBJ1-1, with a tentative D call TRBD1 (6 bases). The CDR3 length is 16 residues. CDR1 and CDR2 (germline): MNHEY, SMNVEV (reference sequence). Trimming pared 2 bases from V and 7 bases from J, leaving 20 bases between. Here the CDR3 reads CASSLRRQAPPGEAFF. DNA for the CDR3: TGTGCCAGCAGTTTAAGGCGACAGGCCCCTCCAGGTGAAGCTTTCTTT.

The chain joins TRBV30 to TRBJ2-1, with 9 bases that match TRBD1. This CDR3 contains 14 residues. The V gene's germline CDR1 is GTSNPN and CDR2 SVGIG (reference sequence). V lost 4 bases, J lost 0 bases, and 1 base stayed unmatched. The CDR3 sequence: CAWKGQGSYNEQFF. The CDR3 DNA follows: TGTGCCTGGAAGGGACAGGGCTCCTACAATGAGCAGTTCTTC.

This clone was detected only once. V gene TRBV2 combines with J gene TRBJ1-5; 11 bases match TRBD1. CDR1 SNHLY and CDR2 FYNNEI come from the germline V gene. V shed 1 base, J shed 5 bases, and the junction held 1 base outside the gene matches. The CDR3 length is 15 residues. In DNA, the CDR3 is TGTGCCAGCAGTGAAGGGACAGGGGGCTATCAGCCCCAGCATTTT. This sequence encodes CASSEGTGGYQPQHF. The whole variable domain, remainder taken from reference TRBV2 and TRBJ1-5, is EPEVTQTPSHQVTQMGQEVILRCVPISNHLYFYWYRQILGQKVEFLVSFYNNEISEKSEIFDDQFSVERPDGSNFTLKIRSTKLEDSAMYFCASSEGTGGYQPQHFGDGTRLSIL.

This clone was detected a few times. This chain uses TRBV7-3 with TRBJ2-6; D is undetermined. The germline V gene has CDR1 SGHTA and CDR2 FQGTGA. The length of the CDR3 is 15 residues. Trimming cost V 4 bases and J 4 bases, with 11 bases left between them. This CDR3 reads CASSSFEEGANVLTF. CDR3 bases: TGTGCCAGCAGCTCATTCGAGGAGGGGGCCAACGTCCTGACTTTC.

This clone was counted a single time. This sequence joins TRBV6-5 and TRBJ2-7, with 7 bases identical to TRBD2. Germline CDR1 is MNHEY and CDR2 is SVGAGI. V shed 0 bases and J 7 bases; nucleotides not matched to a gene: 3. The CDR3 is 13 amino acids. The CDR3 DNA is TGTGCCAGCAGTTACTCATGGGGGGGGGAGCAGTACTTC. Residues: CASSYSWGGEQYF.

The rearrangement joins TRBV5-6 to TRBJ2-7; weak D call: TRBD1 (6 bases). V dropped 0 bases and J dropped 2 bases, with 9 bases sitting between them. Per the germline V gene, CDR1 is SGHDT and CDR2 is YYEEEE. This CDR3 has 14 residues. The DNA for the CDR3 is TGTGCCAGCAGCTTGGCCCAGGGGACCTACGAGCAGTACTTC. Protein: CASSLAQGTYEQYF.

The rearrangement links TRBV11-2 to TRBJ2-2; D gene ambiguous. The CDR3 loop spans 14 amino acids. Germline assignment: CDR1 SGHAT and CDR2 FQNNGV. V was shortened by 5 bases and J by 8 bases, with 15 bases between the two germline ends. CDR3 in DNA: TGTGCCAGCAGCCCACCAGGCATTAGTGGGGAGCTGTTTTTT. It specifies CASSPPGISGELFF.

The V and J genes are TRBV25-1 and TRBJ2-2, with 9 bases lining up with TRBD1. This CDR3 has 18 amino acids. V dropped 1 base and J dropped 2; count of bases not matched to a gene: 8. The V gene's germline CDR1 is MGHDK and CDR2 SYGVNS. The CDR3 loop reads CASSESGADRGNTGELFF. CDR3 bases: TGTGCCAGCAGTGAATCGGGGGCGGACAGGGGAAACACCGGGGAGCTGTTTTTT.

This clone was recorded only once. This rearrangement joins TRBV6-1 to TRBJ2-5; 8 bases agree with TRBD1. Near its end, the DNA agrees better with TRBJ2-7, so the J call may be wrong. This CDR3 is 16 amino acids long. The germline V gene has CDR1 MNHNS and CDR2 SASEGT. Here the CDR3 DNA reads TGTGCCAGCAGTGAAGCAACAGGGGGGCACTCCTACGAGCAGTACTTC. This encodes CASSEATGGHSYEQYF.